This paragraph covers one T cell receptor beta chain sequence. Its antigen target is currently unknown. Base qualities were left out, and no much larger clone turns up one base away. The data are from a study of OX40 agonist ivuxolimab in advanced cancers. Concerning the study at large: Ivuxolimab was an agonistic, fully human IgG2 monoclonal antibody directed against OX40 (CD134), a costimulatory receptor. In the dose-escalation cohort, more than 75% of patients were male, and the mean age was approximately 60 years, with a range of 23 to 79. Prior anti-PD-1, anti-PD-L1 or anti-CTLA-4 therapy was permitted, and about 40% of dose-escalation patients had received checkpoint inhibitors. Intravenous ivuxolimab was administered to patients every 2 weeks at six dose levels: 0.01, 0.1, 0.3, 1.5, 3 and 10 mg/kg. The paper covers the monotherapy dose-escalation part of the phase I ivuxolimab trial, which included N of about 50 patients. Among the 50 to 55 dose-escalation patients, around 20 had hepatocellular carcinoma, around 15 melanoma, 9 renal cell carcinoma and 9 head and neck cancer. Partial responses occurred in three dose-escalation patients: two with cutaneous melanoma and one with hepatocellular carcinoma. Peripheral TCRbeta sequencing was intended to test whether TCR sequence diversity was altered and clonal T-cell expansion was caused by ivuxolimab. Broader findings and caveats from the paper: In partial responders in the 0.1-3.0 mg/kg groups, normalized peripheral clonal expansion was found to be among the lowest, especially among CD8+ T cells. Low levels of normalized T-cell clonal expansion were also seen in some nonresponding patients. After ivuxolimab, CD8+ T cells had more expanded clones than CD4+ T cells on average. Which antigens the clonally expanded peripheral T cells were specific for was not determined. At doses of 0.1 to 3.0 mg/kg, clonal expansion of both CD4+ and CD8+ blood T cells was observed from baseline to week 6.

Patients with autoimmune disease history or receiving systemic immunosuppression were excluded from the trial. Peripheral blood for TCR sequencing was collected from all dose cohorts at baseline, on cycle 4 day 1, and on cycle 7 day 1. Samples were obtained from an open-label, multicenter, first-in-human phase I dose-escalation trial of ivuxolimab. The trial enrolled adults with locally advanced or metastatic head and neck squamous cell, hepatocellular, melanoma or renal cell carcinoma. Before TCR sequencing, CD4+ T cells and CD8+ T cells from peripheral blood were sorted into separate populations. V and J are trimmed by 11 bases and 1 base, and the gene matches miss 9 bases of the junction. Reading the germline V gene gives CDR1 ENHRY and CDR2 SYGVKD. The CDR3 has 14 amino acids, counting the end cysteine and phenylalanine. Solely the CDR3 DNA is kept, with 42 bases framed from the first base. Genomic DNA was extracted from sorted cells for sequencing of the TCRbeta CDR3 region. TCRbeta CDR3 regions were sequenced using the immunoSEQ Assay. TCRdb carries this immuneACCESS record with in-frame sequences only. Its versions omit some clonotypes, under half of them owing to an unresolved V gene in the studies checked, with the rest unexplained. For this sample the table gives some 70,000 clones, of which roughly 85% were detected only once. The top ten constitute around 8.2% of the sample.

The source material was CD4+ or CD8+ T cells sorted from blood, sampled in a trial of the OX40 agonist ivuxolimab. This receptor was obtained from an adult with an advanced solid tumor such as melanoma, head and neck, liver or kidney cancer. Recombination joined TRBV10-3 with TRBJ2-3, with TRBD2 matching 7 junction bases. For the CDR3, the sequence is CASSRGEGTDTQYF. The nucleotides are TGTGCCTCGAGCCGGGGGGAGGGCACAGATACGCAGTATTTT.